The 28 T cell receptor beta chains presented below share a single source sample, sequenced in a study of monozygotic twins with inflammatory bowel disease. Using the 5' RACE reads, TCRdb records one entry per CDR3 protein without DNA. This sample's table has about 300,000 distinct CDR3 sequences. The specimen sequenced was blood. Receptors originate from a human donor with ulcerative colitis or Crohn's disease, or a healthy co-twin of an affected twin (not recorded which).

The genes are TRBV6-2 or TRBV6-3 and TRBJ2-7; the D call of TRBD1 rests on TCRdb alone, since no DNA is present to check it. The CDR3 runs to 15 residues. Germline V lookup: CDR1 MNHEY, CDR2 SVGEGT. The CDR3 sequence is CASSFQGGSSYEQYF.

This CDR3 reads CASKFGNEKLFF. The V gene is TRBV6-1, the J gene TRBJ1-4. The CDR3 totals 12 residues. Germline V gene lookup returns CDR1 MNHNS and CDR2 SASEGT.

The CDR3 protein is CASSRYRGPYNSPLHF. The chain is built from TRBV7-2 and TRBJ1-6; TCRdb reports TRBD1, a call that lacks DNA to check it against. Germline V gene sequence: CDR1 SGHTA, CDR2 FQGNSA. This CDR3 region has 16 residues. Full variable domain (missing parts from reference TRBV7-2 and TRBJ1-6): GAGVSQSPSNKVTEKGKDVELRCDPISGHTALYWYRQSLGQGLEFLIYFQGNSAPDKSGLPSDRFSAERTGGSVSTLTIQRTQQEDSAVYLCASSRYRGPYNSPLHFGNGTRLTVT.

V is TRBV27 and J is TRBJ2-7; the D call from TCRdb, TRBD2, cannot be confirmed without DNA. The CDR3 runs to 13 residues. Germline CDR1 and CDR2: MNHEY and SMNVEV (reference sequence). CDR3: CASTSSGSYEQYF.

The rearrangement uses TRBV20-1 and TRBJ2-4; TCRdb's D call of TRBD2 is untestable without DNA. The CDR3 has 15 amino acids. Germline V gene data show CDR1 as DFQATT and CDR2 as SNEGSKA (reference sequence). CDR3 sequence reads: CSARTSGRVKNIQYF.

The rearrangement joins TRBV28 to TRBJ1-4; TCRdb names TRBD1, which stays unverified in the absence of DNA. CDR3 length: 15 amino acids. Germline CDR1 reads MDHEN; CDR2 reads SYDVKM. This chain's CDR3 is CASSVGGARGEKLFF.

The CDR3 is CATSDPTRQTGEQFF. The chain uses TRBV24-1 and TRBJ2-1; with no DNA, the TCRdb D assignment of TRBD1 cannot be verified. CDR1 and CDR2 from the germline V gene are KGHDR and SFDVKD. There are 15 residues in the CDR3.

The rearrangement links TRBV27 to TRBJ2-6; the TRBD1 assignment by TCRdb is unverifiable without DNA. Germline V gives CDR1 MNHEY, CDR2 SMNVEV (reference sequence). The CDR3 is made up of 18 amino acids. CDR3 sequence reads: CASTPRGQGISGANVLTF.

This rearrangement joins TRBV20-1 to TRBJ1-5; the TRBD1 assignment by TCRdb is unverifiable without DNA. CDR3 length: 13 residues. CDR1 is DFQATT, CDR2 SNEGSKA, per germline (reference sequence). CDR3 amino acids: CSARGGANQPQHF.

The V gene is TRBV7-9, the J gene TRBJ1-2; TCRdb designates TRBD1, a call that cannot be tested without DNA. Germline CDR1 is SEHNR and CDR2 is FQNEAQ (reference sequence). This CDR3 is 15 amino acids long. CDR3 region: CASSLEGTPAYGYTF.

The chain carries TRBV6-4 and TRBJ1-6; TCRdb returns TRBD1, unconfirmable since there is no DNA. CDR1 is MRHNA and CDR2 is SNTAGT in the germline V gene. The CDR3 is 17 amino acids. The CDR3 here is CASSDQGQPRRNSPLHF.

The chain is built from TRBV30 and TRBJ2-7; the TCRdb call, TRBD2, lacks DNA for checking. Germline CDR1 reads GTSNPN; CDR2 reads SVGIG (reference sequence). This CDR3 spans 15 amino acids. This chain's CDR3 is CAWSGREGGSYEQYF.

The chain carries TRBV7-2 and TRBJ2-7. CDR3 length equals 13 residues. Germline-derived CDR1 and CDR2 are SGHTA and FQGNSA. Here the CDR3 reads CASSSPVSYEQYF.

The chain recombines TRBV20-1 with TRBJ2-2; TCRdb proposes TRBD1, but this gene call is untestable without DNA. The CDR3 is 16 residues long. Germline V gene data show CDR1 as DFQATT and CDR2 as SNEGSKA (reference sequence). CDR3 amino acids: CSARDHRVGLAGELFF.

The gene calls are TRBV4-3 and TRBJ2-7; TCRdb gives TRBD2 as the D gene, but with no DNA this cannot be confirmed. The CDR3 has 15 residues. CDR1 and CDR2 (germline): LGHNA, YSLEER. CDR3 loop: CASSGLAGGSYEQYF.

This chain's CDR3 is CASRTLGDSNQPQHF. V gene TRBV6-2 or TRBV6-3 combines with J gene TRBJ1-5; TCRdb outputs TRBD1, but without DNA this stays unchecked. This CDR3 has 15 residues. Germline CDR1 is MNHEY and CDR2 is SVGEGT.

The CDR3 protein is CASSQDSGLTYEQYF. The chain employs TRBV4-3 and TRBJ2-7; there is no DNA to check the TCRdb D call of TRBD1. Per germline, CDR1 LGHNA and CDR2 YSLEER. The CDR3 sequence is 15 residues long.

The CDR3 sequence: CASSLTDRGFAGELFF. The chain combines TRBV28 with TRBJ2-2; the D call of TRBD1 rests on TCRdb alone, since no DNA is present to check it. Germline lookup yields CDR1 MDHEN and CDR2 SYDVKM. The CDR3 has 16 amino acids.

The CDR3 loop reads CASRRQEETQYF. The rearrangement joins TRBV7-9 to TRBJ2-5; without DNA, the TCRdb call of TRBD1 cannot be checked. CDR3 length equals 12 residues. Germline V gives CDR1 SEHNR, CDR2 FQNEAQ (reference sequence).

The chain carries TRBV6-2 or TRBV6-3 and TRBJ2-2; absent DNA, TCRdb's TRBD2 call cannot be checked. The CDR3 sequence is 14 residues long. The germline CDR1 and CDR2 sequences are MNHEY and SVGEGT. This CDR3 reads CASSLGLTTGELFF.

This rearrangement joins TRBV27 to TRBJ2-2; TCRdb selects TRBD2, and the lack of DNA leaves this call unchecked. The CDR3 loop spans 16 amino acids. The germline CDR1 and CDR2 sequences are MNHEY and SMNVEV (reference sequence). CDR3 sequence reads: CASRPPGLAGTGELFF.

The chain carries TRBV7-3 and TRBJ1-1; absent DNA, TCRdb's TRBD1 call cannot be checked. The CDR3 runs to 16 residues. CDR1 and CDR2 from the germline V gene are SGHTA and FQGTGA. CDR3 sequence reads: CASSPHRGREDTEAFF. The complete variable domain, with remaining parts taken from reference TRBV7-3 and TRBJ1-1, reads GAGVSQTPSNKVTEKGKYVELRCDPISGHTALYWYRQSLGQGPEFLIYFQGTGAADDSGLPNDRFFAVRPEGSVSTLKIQRTERGDSAVYLCASSPHRGREDTEAFFGQGTRLTVV.

The chain employs TRBV24-1 and TRBJ1-1; TCRdb reports TRBD1, a call that lacks DNA to check it against. The CDR3 covers 11 residues. Germline CDR1 KGHDR, CDR2 SFDVKD. The chain's CDR3 is CATSDSGGAFF.

J is TRBJ2-7 and V is TRBV11-1; TCRdb gives TRBD1 as the D gene, but with no DNA this cannot be confirmed. Germline V CDR1 and CDR2: SGHAT, FQDESV (reference sequence). This CDR3 spans 18 amino acids. CDR3 region: CASSLDRQNFQGSYEQYF.

V and J are TRBV5-1 and TRBJ2-7; absent DNA, TCRdb's TRBD1 call cannot be checked. CDR3 length: 13 amino acids. Germline values: CDR1 SGHRS, CDR2 YFSETQ. This CDR3 reads CASSPTTGYEQYF.

The CDR3 spells CASSEPGMREQYF. V usage is TRBV25-1 and J usage is TRBJ2-7; the TRBD1 assignment by TCRdb is unverifiable without DNA. CDR1 is MGHDK, CDR2 SYGVNS, per germline. The CDR3 spans 13 residues.

The chain has TRBV27 and TRBJ2-3; TCRdb picks TRBD2, but there is no DNA to check that call. CDR1 is MNHEY, CDR2 SMNVEV, per germline (reference sequence). The CDR3 extends over 18 amino acids. CDR3 in amino acids: CASSFWAVAGGDTDTQYF.

This rearrangement joins TRBV20-1 to TRBJ2-1; TCRdb's D call, TRBD2, is unchecked because there is no DNA. In germline, CDR1 is DFQATT, CDR2 SNEGSKA (reference sequence). The CDR3 contains 13 residues. The CDR3: CSAKLAGSGEQFF.